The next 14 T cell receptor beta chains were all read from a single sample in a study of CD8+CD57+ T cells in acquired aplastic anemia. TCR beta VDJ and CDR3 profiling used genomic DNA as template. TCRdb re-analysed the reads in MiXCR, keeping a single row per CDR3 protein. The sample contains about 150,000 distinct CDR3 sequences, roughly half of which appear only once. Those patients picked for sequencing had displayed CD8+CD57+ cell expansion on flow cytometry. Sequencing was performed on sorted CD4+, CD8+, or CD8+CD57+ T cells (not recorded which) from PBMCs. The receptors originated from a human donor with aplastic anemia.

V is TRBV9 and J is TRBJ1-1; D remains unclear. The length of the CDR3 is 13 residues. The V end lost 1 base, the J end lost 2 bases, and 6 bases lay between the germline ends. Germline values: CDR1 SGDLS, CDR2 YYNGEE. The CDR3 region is CASSVQTNTEAFF. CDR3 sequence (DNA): TGTGCCAGCAGCGTACAGACAAACACTGAAGCTTTCTTT.

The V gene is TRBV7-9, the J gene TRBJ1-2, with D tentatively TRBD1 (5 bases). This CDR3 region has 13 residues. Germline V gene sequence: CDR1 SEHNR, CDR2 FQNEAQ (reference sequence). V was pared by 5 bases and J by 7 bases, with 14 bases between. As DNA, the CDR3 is TGTGCCAGCAGCCAGGACATTGAGGGTGGCTACACCTTC. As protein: CASSQDIEGGYTF.

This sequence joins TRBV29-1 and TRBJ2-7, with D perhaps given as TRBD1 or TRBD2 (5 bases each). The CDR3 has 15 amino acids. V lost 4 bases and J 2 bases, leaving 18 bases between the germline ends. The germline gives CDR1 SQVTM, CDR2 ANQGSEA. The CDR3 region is CSVAIDGAGPYEQYF. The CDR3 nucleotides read TGCAGCGTTGCCATCGACGGGGCAGGCCCCTACGAGCAGTACTTC.

This chain's CDR3 is CSASRRTYEQYF. CDR3 DNA sequence: TGCAGTGCTAGTCGCCGGACCTACGAGCAGTACTTC. This sequence joins TRBV20-1 and TRBJ2-7, with D hard to call. This CDR3 is 12 amino acids long. Germline V gene sequence: CDR1 DFQATT, CDR2 SNEGSKA (reference sequence). Trimming removed 3 bases from V and 2 bases from J, with 8 bases in between.

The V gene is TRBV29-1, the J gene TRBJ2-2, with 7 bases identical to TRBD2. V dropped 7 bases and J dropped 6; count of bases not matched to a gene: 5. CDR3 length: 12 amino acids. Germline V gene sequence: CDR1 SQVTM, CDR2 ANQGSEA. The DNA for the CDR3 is TGCAGCGCCGCCGCGGGGGCCGGGGAGCTGTTTTTT. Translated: CSAAAGAGELFF.

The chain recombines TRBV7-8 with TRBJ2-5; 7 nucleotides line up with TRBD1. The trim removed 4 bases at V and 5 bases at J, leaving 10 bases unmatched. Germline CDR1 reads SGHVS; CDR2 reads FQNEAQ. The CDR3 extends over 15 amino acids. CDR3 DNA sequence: TGTGCCAGCAGCTCAGGGGTACCCAGGGGGGAGACCCAGTACTTC. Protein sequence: CASSSGVPRGETQYF. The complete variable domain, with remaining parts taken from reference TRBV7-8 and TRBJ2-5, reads GAGVSQSPRYKVAKRGQDVALRCDPISGHVSLFWYQQALGQGPEFLTYFQNEAQLDKSGLPSDRFFAERPEGSVSTLKIQRTQQEDSAVYLCASSSGVPRGETQYFGPGTRLLVL.

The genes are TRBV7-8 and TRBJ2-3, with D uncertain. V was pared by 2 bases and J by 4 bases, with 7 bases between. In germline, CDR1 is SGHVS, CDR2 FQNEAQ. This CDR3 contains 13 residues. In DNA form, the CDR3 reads TGTGCCAGCAGCTTACTTGGCGCAGATACGCAGTATTTT. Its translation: CASSLLGADTQYF.

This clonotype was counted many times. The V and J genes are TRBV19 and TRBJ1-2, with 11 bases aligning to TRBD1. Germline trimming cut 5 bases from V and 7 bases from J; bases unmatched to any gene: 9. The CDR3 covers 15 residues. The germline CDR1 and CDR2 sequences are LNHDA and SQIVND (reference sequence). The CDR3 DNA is TGTGCCAGTAGTGCCTCCGGGACAGGGGGAGGTGGCTACACCTTC. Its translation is CASSASGTGGGGYTF.

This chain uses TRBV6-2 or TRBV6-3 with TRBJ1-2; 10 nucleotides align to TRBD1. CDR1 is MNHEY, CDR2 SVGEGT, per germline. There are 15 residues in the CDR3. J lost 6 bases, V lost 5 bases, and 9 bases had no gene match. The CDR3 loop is CASSVNYGTGDGYTF. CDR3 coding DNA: TGTGCCAGCAGTGTAAACTATGGGACAGGGGATGGCTACACCTTC.

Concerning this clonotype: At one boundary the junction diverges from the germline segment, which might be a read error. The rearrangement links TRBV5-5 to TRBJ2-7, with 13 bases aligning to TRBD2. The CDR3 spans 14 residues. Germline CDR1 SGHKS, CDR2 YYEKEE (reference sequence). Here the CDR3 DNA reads TGCGCCAGCAGCCCTGGACTAGCGGGAGAGGAGCAGTACTTC. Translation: CASSPGLAGEEQYF.

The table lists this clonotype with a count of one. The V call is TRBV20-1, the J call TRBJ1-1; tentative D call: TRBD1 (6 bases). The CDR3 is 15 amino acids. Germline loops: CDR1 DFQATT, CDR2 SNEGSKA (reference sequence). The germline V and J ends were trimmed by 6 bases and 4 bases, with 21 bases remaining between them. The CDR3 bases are TGCAGTGCCGGGGCGGGGGGCGAAGTATGCACTGAAGCTTTCTTT. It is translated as CSAGAGGEVCTEAFF.

The CDR3 reads CASRDTLSPLHF. In nucleotides, the CDR3 is TGTGCCAGCAGGGACACCCTTTCACCCCTCCACTTT. This chain links TRBV2 with TRBJ1-6, with D perhaps matching TRBD1 (5 bases). Trimming left V 6 bases short and J 9 bases short, with 9 bases between. Germline V gene data show CDR1 as SNHLY and CDR2 as FYNNEI. This CDR3 is 12 amino acids long.

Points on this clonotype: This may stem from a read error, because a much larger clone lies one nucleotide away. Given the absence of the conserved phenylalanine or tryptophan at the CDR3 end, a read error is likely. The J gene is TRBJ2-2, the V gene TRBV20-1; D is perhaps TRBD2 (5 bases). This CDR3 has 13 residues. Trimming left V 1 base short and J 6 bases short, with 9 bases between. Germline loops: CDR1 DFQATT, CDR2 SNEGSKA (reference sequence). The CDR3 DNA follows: TGCAGTGCTAGAGCCGAGGAGGCCGGGGAGCTGTTTCTT. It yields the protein CSARAEEAGELFL.

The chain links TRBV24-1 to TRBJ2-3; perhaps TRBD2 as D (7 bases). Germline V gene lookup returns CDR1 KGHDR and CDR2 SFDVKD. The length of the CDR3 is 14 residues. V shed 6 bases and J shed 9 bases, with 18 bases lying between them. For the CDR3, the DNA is TGTGCCACCAGTCAAGTACAGGGAGGGCAAACGCAGTATTTT. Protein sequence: CATSQVQGGQTQYF.